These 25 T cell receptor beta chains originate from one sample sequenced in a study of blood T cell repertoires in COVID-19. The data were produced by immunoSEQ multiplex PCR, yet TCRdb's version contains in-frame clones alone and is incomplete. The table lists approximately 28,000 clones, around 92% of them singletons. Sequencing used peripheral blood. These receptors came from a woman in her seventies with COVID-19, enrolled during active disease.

The CDR3 DNA follows: TGTGCCAGCAACCCGGGACAGGGCTACAATGAGCAGTTCTTC. It yields the protein CASNPGQGYNEQFF. The chain has TRBV7-8 and TRBJ2-1, with 9 nucleotides matching TRBD1. V gave up 7 bases and J gave up 3 bases; unmatched junction bases: 4. The CDR3 has 14 residues. Germline lookup yields CDR1 SGHVS and CDR2 FQNEAQ.

The chain's CDR3 is CASSRDRDYNSPLHF. CDR3 DNA sequence: TGTGCCAGCAGTCGGGACAGGGATTATAATTCACCCCTCCACTTT. This chain links TRBV5-4 with TRBJ1-6; TRBD1 matches at 9 bases. Germline trimming cut 5 bases from V and 4 bases from J; bases unmatched to any gene: 4. CDR3 length: 15 residues. Germline-derived CDR1 and CDR2 are SGHNT and YYREEE (reference sequence).

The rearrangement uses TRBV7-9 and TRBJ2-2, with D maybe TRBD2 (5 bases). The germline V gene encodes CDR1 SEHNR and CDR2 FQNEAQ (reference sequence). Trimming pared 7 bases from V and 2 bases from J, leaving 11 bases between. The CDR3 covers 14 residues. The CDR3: CASKLDSNTGELFF. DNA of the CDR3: TGTGCCAGCAAACTGGACTCAAACACCGGGGAGCTGTTTTTT.

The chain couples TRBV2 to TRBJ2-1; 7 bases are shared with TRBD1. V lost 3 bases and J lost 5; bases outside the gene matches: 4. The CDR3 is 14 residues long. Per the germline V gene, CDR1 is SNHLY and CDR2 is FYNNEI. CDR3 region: CASSDVGQNNEQFF. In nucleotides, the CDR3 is TGTGCCAGCAGTGATGTGGGACAGAACAATGAGCAGTTCTTC.

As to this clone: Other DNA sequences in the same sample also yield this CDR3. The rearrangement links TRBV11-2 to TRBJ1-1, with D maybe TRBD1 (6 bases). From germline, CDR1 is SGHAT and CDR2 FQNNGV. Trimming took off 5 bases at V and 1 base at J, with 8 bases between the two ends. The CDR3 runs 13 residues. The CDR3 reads CASSPQGNTEAFF. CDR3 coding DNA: TGTGCCAGCAGCCCACAGGGGAACACTGAAGCTTTCTTT. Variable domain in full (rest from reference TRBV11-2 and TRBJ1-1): EAGVAQSPRYKIIEKRQSVAFWCNPISGHATLYWYQQILGQGPKLLIQFQNNGVVDDSQLPKDRFSAERLKGVDSTLKIQPAKLEDSAVYLCASSPQGNTEAFFGQGTRLTVV.

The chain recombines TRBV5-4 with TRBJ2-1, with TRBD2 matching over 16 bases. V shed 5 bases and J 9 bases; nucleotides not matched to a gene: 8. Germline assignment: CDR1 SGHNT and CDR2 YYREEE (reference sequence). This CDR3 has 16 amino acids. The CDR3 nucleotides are TGTGCCAGCAGATCTGGGACTAGCGGGAGGGTGCCTGAGCAGTTCTTC. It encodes CASRSGTSGRVPEQFF. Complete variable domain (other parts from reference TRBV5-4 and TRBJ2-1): ETGVTQSPTHLIKTRGQQVTLRCSSQSGHNTVSWYQQALGQGPQFIFQYYREEENGRGNFPPRFSGLQFPNYSSELNVNALELDDSALYLCASRSGTSGRVPEQFFGPGTRLTVL.

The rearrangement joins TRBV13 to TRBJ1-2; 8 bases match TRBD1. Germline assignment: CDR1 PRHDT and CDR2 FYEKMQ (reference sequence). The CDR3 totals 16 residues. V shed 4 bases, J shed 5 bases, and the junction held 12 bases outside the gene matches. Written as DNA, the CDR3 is TGTGCCAGCAGCTCAACGACAGGGGAGGGGCCTTATGGCTACACCTTC. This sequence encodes CASSSTTGEGPYGYTF.

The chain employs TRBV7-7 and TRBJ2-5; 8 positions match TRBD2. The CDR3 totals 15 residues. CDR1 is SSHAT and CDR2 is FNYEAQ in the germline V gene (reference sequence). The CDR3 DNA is TGTGCTACCACCTCAGGTAGCGGGGCCGAAGAGACCCAGTACTTC. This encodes CATTSGSGAEETQYF.

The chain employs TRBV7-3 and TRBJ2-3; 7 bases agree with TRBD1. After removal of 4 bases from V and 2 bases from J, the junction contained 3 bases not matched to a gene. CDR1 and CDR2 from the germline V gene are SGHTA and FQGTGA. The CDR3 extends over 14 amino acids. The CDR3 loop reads CASSSDRVTDTQYF. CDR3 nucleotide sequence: TGTGCCAGCAGCTCCGACAGGGTCACAGATACGCAGTATTTT.

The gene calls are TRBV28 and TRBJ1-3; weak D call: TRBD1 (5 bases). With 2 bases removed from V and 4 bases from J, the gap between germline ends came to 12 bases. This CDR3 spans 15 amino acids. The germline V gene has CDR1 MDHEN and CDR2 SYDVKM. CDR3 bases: TGTGCCAGCAGTTTAGGGGGAGGGGAGGGAAACACCATATATTTT. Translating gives CASSLGGGEGNTIYF.

The chain's CDR3 is CASSLGTSGRNNEQFF. CDR3 in DNA: TGTGCCAGCAGCTTAGGGACTAGCGGGAGAAACAATGAGCAGTTCTTC. J is TRBJ2-1 and V is TRBV7-3; TRBD2 agrees at 14 bases. The CDR3 totals 16 residues. Germline V gene sequence: CDR1 SGHTA, CDR2 FQGTGA. The trim removed 2 bases at V and 5 bases at J, leaving 2 bases unmatched.

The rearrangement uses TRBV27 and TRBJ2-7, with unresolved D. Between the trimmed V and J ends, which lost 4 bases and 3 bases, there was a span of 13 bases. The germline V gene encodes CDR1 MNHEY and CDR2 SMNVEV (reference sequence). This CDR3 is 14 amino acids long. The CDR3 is CASSSTVVGYEQYF. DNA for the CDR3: TGTGCCAGCAGTTCCACAGTGGTAGGCTACGAGCAGTACTTC.

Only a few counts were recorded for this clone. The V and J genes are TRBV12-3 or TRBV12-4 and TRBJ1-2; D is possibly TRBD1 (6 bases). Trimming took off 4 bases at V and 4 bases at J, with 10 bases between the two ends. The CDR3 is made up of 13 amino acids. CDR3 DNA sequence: TGTGCCAGCAGTTCCGGGACAACCTATGGCTACACCTTC. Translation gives CASSSGTTYGYTF.

The CDR3 reads CASRLDRGGNEKLFF. The CDR3 DNA follows: TGTGCCAGCAGACTTGACAGGGGAGGTAATGAAAAACTGTTTTTT. The chain links TRBV6-5 to TRBJ1-4; TRBD1 agrees at 8 bases. V lost 6 bases and J lost 4; bases outside the gene matches: 7. The CDR3 covers 15 residues. Looked up from germline, CDR1 is MNHEY and CDR2 is SVGAGI.

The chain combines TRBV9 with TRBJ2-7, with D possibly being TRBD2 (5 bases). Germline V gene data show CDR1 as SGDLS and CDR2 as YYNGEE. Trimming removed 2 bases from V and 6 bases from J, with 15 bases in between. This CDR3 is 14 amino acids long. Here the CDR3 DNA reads TGTGCCAGCAGCGTTTCCGGACTCTCGAGCGAGCAGTACTTC. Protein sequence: CASSVSGLSSEQYF.

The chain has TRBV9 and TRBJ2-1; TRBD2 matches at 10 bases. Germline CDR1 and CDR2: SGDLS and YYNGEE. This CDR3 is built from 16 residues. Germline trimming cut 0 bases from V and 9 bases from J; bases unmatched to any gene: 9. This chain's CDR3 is CASSVGSGRVSTEQFF. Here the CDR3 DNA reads TGTGCCAGCAGCGTAGGCAGCGGGAGGGTGAGTACTGAGCAGTTCTTC.

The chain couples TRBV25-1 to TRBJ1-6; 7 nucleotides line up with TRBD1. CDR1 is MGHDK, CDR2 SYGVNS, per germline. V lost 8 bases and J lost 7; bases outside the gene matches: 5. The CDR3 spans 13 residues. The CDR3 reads CASVDRVNSPLHF. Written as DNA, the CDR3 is TGTGCCAGCGTAGACAGGGTCAATTCACCCCTCCACTTT.

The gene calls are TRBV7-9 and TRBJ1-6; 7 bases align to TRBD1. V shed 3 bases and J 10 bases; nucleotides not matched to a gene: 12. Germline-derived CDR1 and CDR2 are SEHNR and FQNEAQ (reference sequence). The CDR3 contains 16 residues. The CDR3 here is CASSLGLTGSGSPLHF. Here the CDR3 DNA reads TGTGCCAGCAGCTTGGGGCTGACAGGGTCAGGCTCACCCCTCCACTTT.

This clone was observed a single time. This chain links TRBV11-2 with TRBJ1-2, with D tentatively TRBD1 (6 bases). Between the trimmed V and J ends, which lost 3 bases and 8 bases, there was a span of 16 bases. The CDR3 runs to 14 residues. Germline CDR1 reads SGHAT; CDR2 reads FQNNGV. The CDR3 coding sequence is TGTGCCAGCAGCTTCAGGGGTGGAGGCGGAGGCTACACCTTC. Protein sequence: CASSFRGGGGGYTF.

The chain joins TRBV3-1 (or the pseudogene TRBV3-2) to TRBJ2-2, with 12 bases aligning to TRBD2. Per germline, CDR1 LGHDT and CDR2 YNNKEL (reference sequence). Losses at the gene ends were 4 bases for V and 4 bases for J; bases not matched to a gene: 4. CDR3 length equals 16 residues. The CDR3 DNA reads TGTGCCAGCAGCCGACCGACTAGCGGGAGCACCGGGGAGCTGTTTTTT. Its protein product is CASSRPTSGSTGELFF.

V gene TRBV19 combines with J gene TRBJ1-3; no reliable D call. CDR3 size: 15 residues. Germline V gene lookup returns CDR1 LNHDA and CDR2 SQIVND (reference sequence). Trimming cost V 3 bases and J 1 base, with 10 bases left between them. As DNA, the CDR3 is TGTGCCAGTAGTATCCCCCGGGTGTCTGGAAACACCATATATTTT. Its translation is CASSIPRVSGNTIYF.

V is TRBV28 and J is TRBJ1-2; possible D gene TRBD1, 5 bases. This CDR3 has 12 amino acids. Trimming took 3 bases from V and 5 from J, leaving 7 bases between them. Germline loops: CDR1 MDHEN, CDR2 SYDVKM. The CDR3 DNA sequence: TGTGCCAGCAGTTTGGGGCTTTATGGCTACACCTTC. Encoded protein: CASSLGLYGYTF.

CDR3 sequence: CASSSHQLAGNTQYF. The CDR3 bases are TGTGCCAGCAGTTCCCACCAGCTAGCGGGAAATACGCAGTATTTT. V and J are TRBV6-6 and TRBJ2-3; 9 bases fit TRBD2. J was trimmed by 7 bases and V by 4 bases; bases with no gene match: 9. The CDR3 extends over 15 amino acids. Germline values: CDR1 MNHNY, CDR2 SVGAGI (reference sequence).

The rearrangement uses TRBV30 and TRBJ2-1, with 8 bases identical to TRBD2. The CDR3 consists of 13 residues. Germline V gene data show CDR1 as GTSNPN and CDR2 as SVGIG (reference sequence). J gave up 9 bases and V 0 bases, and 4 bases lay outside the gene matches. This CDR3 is CAWSVQRGFEQFF. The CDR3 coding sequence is TGTGCCTGGAGTGTACAGCGGGGGTTTGAGCAGTTCTTC.

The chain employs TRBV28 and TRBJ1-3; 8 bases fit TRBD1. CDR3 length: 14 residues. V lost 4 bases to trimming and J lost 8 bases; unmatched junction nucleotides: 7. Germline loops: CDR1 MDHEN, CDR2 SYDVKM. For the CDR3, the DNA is TGTGCCAGCAGTTCCGGAGACAGGGGATACACCATATATTTT. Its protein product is CASSSGDRGYTIYF.